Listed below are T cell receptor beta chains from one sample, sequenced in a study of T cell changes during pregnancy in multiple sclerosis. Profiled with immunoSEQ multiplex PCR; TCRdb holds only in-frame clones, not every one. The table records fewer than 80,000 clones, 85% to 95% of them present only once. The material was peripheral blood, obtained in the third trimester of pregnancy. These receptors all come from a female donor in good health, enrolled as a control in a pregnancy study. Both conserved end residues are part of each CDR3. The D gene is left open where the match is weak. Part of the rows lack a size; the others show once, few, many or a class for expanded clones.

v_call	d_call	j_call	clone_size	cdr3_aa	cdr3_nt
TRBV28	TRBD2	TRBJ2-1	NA	CASNRLAGGLGNEQFF	TGTGCCAGCAACCGACTAGCGGGAGGCCTGGGAAATGAGCAGTTCTTC
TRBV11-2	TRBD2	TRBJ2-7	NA	CASSWGRLAEVWSYEQYF	TGTGCCAGCAGCTGGGGGCGACTAGCGGAGGTATGGAGTTACGAGCAGTACTTC
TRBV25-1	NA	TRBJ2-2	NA	CASSSPFTGELFF	TGTGCCAGCAGTAGCCCTTTTACCGGGGAGCTGTTTTTT
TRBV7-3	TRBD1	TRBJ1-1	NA	CASSTHRGGTEAFF	TGTGCCAGCAGCACCCACAGGGGCGGCACTGAAGCTTTCTTT
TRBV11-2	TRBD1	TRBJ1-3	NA	CASRRGTGDSGNTIYF	TGTGCCAGCAGACGAGGGACAGGGGACTCTGGAAACACCATATATTTT
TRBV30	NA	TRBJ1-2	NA	CAWSPGGGEGYGYTF	TGTGCCTGGAGCCCCGGGGGAGGGGAGGGCTATGGCTACACCTTC
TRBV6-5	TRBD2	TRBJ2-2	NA	CASSSSSGGELFF	TGTGCCAGCAGTTCCTCTAGCGGCGGGGAGCTGTTTTTT
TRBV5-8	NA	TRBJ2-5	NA	CASSLYQETQYF	TGTGCCAGCAGCTTGTACCAGGAGACCCAGTACTTC
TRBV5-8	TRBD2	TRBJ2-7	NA	CASSLVGTSGLTYEQYF	TGTGCCAGCAGCTTGGTTGGGACTAGCGGATTAACCTACGAGCAGTACTTC
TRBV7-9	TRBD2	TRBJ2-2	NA	CASSLVLAGSGTGELFF	TGTGCCAGCAGCTTAGTCTTAGCGGGATCGGGCACCGGGGAGCTGTTTTTT
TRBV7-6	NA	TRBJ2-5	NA	CASVVTQETQYF	TGTGCCAGCGTAGTCACCCAAGAGACCCAGTACTTC
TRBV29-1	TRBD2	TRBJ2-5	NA	CSVDSPPLAGVEETQYF	TGCAGCGTTGATTCCCCCCCTTTAGCGGGGGTAGAAGAGACCCAGTACTTC
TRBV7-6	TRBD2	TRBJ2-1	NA	CASSLARGGIGNEQFF	TGTGCCAGCAGCTTAGCTCGGGGGGGGATAGGCAATGAGCAGTTCTTC
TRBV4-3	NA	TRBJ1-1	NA	CASSQRYGENTEAFF	TGCGCCAGCAGCCAAAGGTATGGAGAGAACACTGAAGCTTTCTTT
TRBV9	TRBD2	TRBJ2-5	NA	CASSVAGSGGAGKTQYF	TGTGCCAGCAGCGTAGCAGGCAGCGGGGGGGCCGGGAAGACCCAGTACTTC
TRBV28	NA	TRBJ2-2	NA	CASSVLGSSGELFF	TGTGCCAGCAGTGTCCTCGGGTCGTCCGGGGAGCTGTTTTTT
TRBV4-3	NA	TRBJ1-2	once	CASSQDRDYGYTF	TGCGCCAGCAGCCAAGACCGGGACTATGGCTACACCTTC
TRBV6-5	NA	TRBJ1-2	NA	CASRDRPIGYGYTF	TGTGCCAGCAGAGACAGGCCCATCGGCTATGGCTACACCTTC
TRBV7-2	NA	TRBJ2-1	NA	CASSLGADNEQFF	TGTGCCAGCAGCTTAGGGGCAGACAATGAGCAGTTCTTC
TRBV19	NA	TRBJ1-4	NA	CASSAIREGNEKLFF	TGTGCCAGTAGTGCGATCAGGGAAGGTAATGAAAAACTGTTTTTT
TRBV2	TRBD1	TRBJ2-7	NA	CASSQGQLYEQYF	TGTGCCAGCAGTCAGGGACAGCTCTACGAGCAGTACTTC
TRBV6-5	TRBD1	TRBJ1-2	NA	CASSETGGGYGYTF	TGTGCCAGCAGCGAAACAGGGGGCGGCTATGGCTACACCTTC
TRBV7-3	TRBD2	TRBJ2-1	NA	CASSQLAGGGNEQFF	TGTGCCAGCAGCCAACTAGCGGGGGGAGGGAATGAGCAGTTCTTC
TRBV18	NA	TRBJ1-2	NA	CASSPPGQEGMGYTF	TGTGCCAGCTCACCACCGGGACAAGAAGGGATGGGCTACACCTTC
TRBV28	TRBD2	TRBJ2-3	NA	CASSLRDRSSGRSTDTQYF	TGTGCCAGCAGTTTACGTGACCGATCTAGCGGACGGAGCACAGATACGCAGTATTTT
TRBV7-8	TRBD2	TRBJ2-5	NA	CASSLGLAGGYQETQYF	TGTGCCAGCAGCTTAGGACTAGCGGGGGGGTACCAAGAGACCCAGTACTTC
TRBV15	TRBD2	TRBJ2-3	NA	CATSRDGGGGAVNTQYF	TGTGCCACCAGCAGAGATGGAGGCGGGGGGGCCGTGAATACGCAGTATTTT
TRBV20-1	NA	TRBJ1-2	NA	CSASVQGHTF	TGCAGTGCTAGTGTCCAGGGCCACACCTTC
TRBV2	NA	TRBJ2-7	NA	CASSWVSGRAYEQYF	TGTGCCAGCAGTTGGGTCTCGGGAAGGGCCTACGAGCAGTACTTC
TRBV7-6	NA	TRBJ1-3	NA	CASSLGRWRQGAGNTIYF	TGTGCCAGCAGCCTAGGCCGTTGGCGGCAGGGTGCTGGAAACACCATATATTTT
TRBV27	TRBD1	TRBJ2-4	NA	CASSPGQGSLAKNIQYF	TGTGCCAGCAGTCCGGGACAGGGGTCACTAGCCAAAAACATTCAGTACTTC
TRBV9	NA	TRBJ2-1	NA	CASTRTANYNEQFF	TGTGCCAGCACTCGGACAGCAAACTACAATGAGCAGTTCTTC
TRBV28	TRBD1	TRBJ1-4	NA	CASSSGTGVGEKLFF	TGTGCCAGCAGTTCGGGCACAGGGGTGGGTGAAAAACTGTTTTTT
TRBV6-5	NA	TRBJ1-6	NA	CASSSTRAAPLHF	TGTGCCAGCAGTTCAACCCGAGCCGCCCCCCTCCACTTT
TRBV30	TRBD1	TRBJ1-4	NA	CAWSTGIGEKLFF	TGTGCCTGGTCGACAGGGATCGGTGAAAAACTGTTTTTT
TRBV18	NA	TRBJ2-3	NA	CASSPSIPGGTDTQYF	TGTGCCAGCTCACCTTCGATCCCAGGGGGCACAGATACGCAGTATTTT
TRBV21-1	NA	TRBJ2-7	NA	CASRRQGALSSYEQYF	TGTGCCAGCAGACGACAGGGGGCACTTTCCTCCTACGAGCAGTACTTC
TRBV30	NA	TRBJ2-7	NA	CAWIRFGTDSDYEQYF	TGTGCCTGGATTAGGTTTGGAACCGACTCCGACTACGAGCAGTACTTC
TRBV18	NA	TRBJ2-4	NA	CASSPPPGGAIQYF	TGTGCCAGCTCACCACCTCCCGGGGGAGCCATTCAGTACTTC
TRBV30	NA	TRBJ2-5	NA	CAWSGQGNAAQYF	TGTGCCTGGAGTGGGCAGGGAAACGCGGCCCAGTACTTC
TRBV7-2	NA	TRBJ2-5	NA	CASSRTVAEETQYF	TGTGCCAGCAGCCGAACCGTAGCGGAAGAGACCCAGTACTTC